A selection of T cell receptor beta chains follows, all from one sample in a study of OX40 agonist ivuxolimab in advanced cancers. Some clones are missing from TCRdb's copy, which holds only in-frame ones; the method was immunoSEQ multiplex PCR. The sample shows roughly 80,000 clones, 85% of them seen only once. Sequencing used CD4+ or CD8+ T cells sorted from blood, obtained in a trial of the OX40 agonist ivuxolimab. The receptor set was obtained from an adult with an advanced solid tumor such as melanoma, head and neck, liver or kidney cancer. Both conserved end residues are part of each CDR3. Fields, in order: D gene, V gene, J gene, clone size, CDR3 DNA, CDR3 protein. The D gene is left open where the match is weak. Rows give clone size only sometimes, using once, few, many, or a class for an expanded clone.

D gene: -
V gene: TRBV4-1
J gene: TRBJ1-2
clone size: many
CDR3 DNA: TGCGCCAGCAGCAACCCGGGACAAACGCCTGGCTACACCTTC
CDR3 protein: CASSNPGQTPGYTF

D gene: -
V gene: TRBV5-1
J gene: TRBJ1-1
clone size: -
CDR3 DNA: TGCGCCAGCAGCTTAGGCAGGAGGAACACTGAAGCTTTCTTT
CDR3 protein: CASSLGRRNTEAFF

D gene: TRBD1
V gene: TRBV6-6
J gene: TRBJ1-5
clone size: -
CDR3 DNA: TGTGCCAGCAGTGCACAGGGGGCAGGGGGGCAGCCCCAGCATTTT
CDR3 protein: CASSAQGAGGQPQHF

D gene: -
V gene: TRBV5-1
J gene: TRBJ2-7
clone size: once
CDR3 DNA: TGCGCCAGCAGCCTCCCTAGCGACGAGCAGTACTTC
CDR3 protein: CASSLPSDEQYF

D gene: -
V gene: TRBV10-3
J gene: TRBJ2-7
clone size: few
CDR3 DNA: TGTGCCATCAGTCAACGGGGCTCCTACGAGCAGTACTTC
CDR3 protein: CAISQRGSYEQYF

D gene: -
V gene: TRBV19
J gene: TRBJ2-5
clone size: -
CDR3 DNA: TGTGCCAGTAGTATGGGAACAGGGATGGGGGAGACCCAGTACTTC
CDR3 protein: CASSMGTGMGETQYF

D gene: TRBD1
V gene: TRBV5-1
J gene: TRBJ2-5
clone size: once
CDR3 DNA: TGCGCCAGCAGCTTGGGTCAGGGGGTAGGTGGAGAGACCCAGTACTTC
CDR3 protein: CASSLGQGVGGETQYF

D gene: -
V gene: TRBV6-5
J gene: TRBJ1-4
clone size: -
CDR3 DNA: TGTGCCAGCAGTTACGGTGTATTTGAAAAACTGTTTTTT
CDR3 protein: CASSYGVFEKLFF

D gene: -
V gene: TRBV6-5
J gene: TRBJ1-2
clone size: once
CDR3 DNA: TGTGCCAGCAGTTACTCGCATCAGGTCGAAGGCGGCGGCTACACCTTC
CDR3 protein: CASSYSHQVEGGGYTF

D gene: -
V gene: TRBV4-1
J gene: TRBJ1-2
clone size: -
CDR3 DNA: TGCGCCAGCAGCCAAGTCGACCAGGGACATGGCTACACCTTC
CDR3 protein: CASSQVDQGHGYTF

D gene: TRBD1
V gene: TRBV10-3
J gene: TRBJ2-5
clone size: -
CDR3 DNA: TGTGCCATCAGTGATTACGGGACAGAAAAACAAGAGACCCAGTACTTC
CDR3 protein: CAISDYGTEKQETQYF

D gene: -
V gene: TRBV19
J gene: TRBJ1-5
clone size: -
CDR3 DNA: TGTGCCAGTAGTATATGGGGGCAATCTGATAGCAATCAGCCCCAGCATTTT
CDR3 protein: CASSIWGQSDSNQPQHF

D gene: -
V gene: TRBV7-2
J gene: TRBJ1-2
clone size: once
CDR3 DNA: TGTGCCAGCAGCCAGGAGGGAAGGGGAATGGACTATGGCTACACCTTC
CDR3 protein: CASSQEGRGMDYGYTF

D gene: -
V gene: TRBV6-1
J gene: TRBJ2-3
clone size: -
CDR3 DNA: TGTGCCAGCAGTGTCCCGACAGATTCAGATACGCAGTATTTT
CDR3 protein: CASSVPTDSDTQYF

D gene: TRBD1
V gene: TRBV6-1
J gene: TRBJ1-2
clone size: -
CDR3 DNA: TGTGCCAGCTACGCAGGGACAGTGGGTGGCTACACCTTC
CDR3 protein: CASYAGTVGGYTF

D gene: -
V gene: TRBV7-9
J gene: TRBJ2-3
clone size: -
CDR3 DNA: TGTGCCAGCAGCTTAGCAACAGATACGCAGTATTTT
CDR3 protein: CASSLATDTQYF

D gene: -
V gene: TRBV7-9
J gene: TRBJ1-1
clone size: -
CDR3 DNA: TGTGCCAGCAGCTTAAGGACGGTGGATCCTGAAGCTTTCTTT
CDR3 protein: CASSLRTVDPEAFF

D gene: TRBD1
V gene: TRBV7-9
J gene: TRBJ1-4
clone size: -
CDR3 DNA: TGTGCCAGCAGACTTACAGGGGGGGAGGAAAAACTGTTTTTT
CDR3 protein: CASRLTGGEEKLFF

D gene: -
V gene: TRBV30
J gene: TRBJ1-4
clone size: -
CDR3 DNA: TGTGCCTGGAATGAATGGGGAACTAATGAAAAACTGTTTTTT
CDR3 protein: CAWNEWGTNEKLFF

D gene: TRBD1
V gene: TRBV25-1
J gene: TRBJ2-1
clone size: -
CDR3 DNA: TGTGCCAGCAAAACTTGGACAGGGCTTTACAATGAGCAGTTCTTC
CDR3 protein: CASKTWTGLYNEQFF

D gene: -
V gene: TRBV7-2
J gene: TRBJ2-2
clone size: few
CDR3 DNA: TGTGCCAGCACCCAGCCGACTCTTTCAACCGGGGAGCTGTTTTTT
CDR3 protein: CASTQPTLSTGELFF

D gene: TRBD2
V gene: TRBV5-6
J gene: TRBJ2-2
clone size: few
CDR3 DNA: TGTGCCAGCAGCTGGACTAGCGGGGGGTACGAGAGCACCGGGGAGCTGTTTTTT
CDR3 protein: CASSWTSGGYESTGELFF

D gene: -
V gene: TRBV29-1
J gene: TRBJ2-1
clone size: -
CDR3 DNA: TGCAGCGTCTCCGGGTTTTACAATGAGCAGTTCTTC
CDR3 protein: CSVSGFYNEQFF

D gene: -
V gene: TRBV6-5
J gene: TRBJ1-4
clone size: -
CDR3 DNA: TGTGCCAGCAGTCTGGGCCGAACTAATGAAAAACTGTTTTTT
CDR3 protein: CASSLGRTNEKLFF

D gene: -
V gene: TRBV27
J gene: TRBJ2-7
clone size: -
CDR3 DNA: TGTGCCAGCAGTATGGCCGTTGGGAACCCCTACGAGCAGTACTTC
CDR3 protein: CASSMAVGNPYEQYF

D gene: -
V gene: TRBV27
J gene: TRBJ1-2
clone size: -
CDR3 DNA: TGTGCCAGCACCCTAAGGTGGGCGGGAGGCTACACCTTC
CDR3 protein: CASTLRWAGGYTF

D gene: -
V gene: TRBV28
J gene: TRBJ1-2
clone size: -
CDR3 DNA: TGTGCCAGCAGTTTCCCACTTTCCTATGGCTACACCTTC
CDR3 protein: CASSFPLSYGYTF

D gene: -
V gene: TRBV12-5
J gene: TRBJ2-5
clone size: -
CDR3 DNA: TGTGCTAGTGGGCGGGGACAAGAGACCCAGTACTTC
CDR3 protein: CASGRGQETQYF

D gene: TRBD1
V gene: TRBV7-8
J gene: TRBJ2-3
clone size: once
CDR3 DNA: TGTGCCAGCAGCCGACGACAGGGTCCAGATACGCAGTATTTT
CDR3 protein: CASSRRQGPDTQYF

D gene: -
V gene: TRBV7-2
J gene: TRBJ2-3
clone size: few
CDR3 DNA: TGTGCCAGCAGCTTAGCCGATGGGAGGCCAGATACGCAGTATTTT
CDR3 protein: CASSLADGRPDTQYF

D gene: TRBD1
V gene: TRBV7-3
J gene: TRBJ2-2
clone size: -
CDR3 DNA: TGTGCCAGCGGATCCGGACAGGGTTCCGGGGAGCTGTTTTTT
CDR3 protein: CASGSGQGSGELFF

D gene: -
V gene: TRBV6-1
J gene: TRBJ2-7
clone size: -
CDR3 DNA: TGTGCCAGCACGGCCGGCGACTCCTACGAGCAGTACTTC
CDR3 protein: CASTAGDSYEQYF

D gene: TRBD1
V gene: TRBV18
J gene: TRBJ1-6
clone size: -
CDR3 DNA: TGTGCCAGCTCACAGGGGGCTCTTAATTCACCCCTCCACTTT
CDR3 protein: CASSQGALNSPLHF

D gene: -
V gene: TRBV5-1
J gene: TRBJ2-3
clone size: -
CDR3 DNA: TGCGCCAGCAGCCCCGCTTTGACAGCCTCTAGCACAGATACGCAGTATTTT
CDR3 protein: CASSPALTASSTDTQYF

D gene: -
V gene: TRBV2
J gene: TRBJ2-3
clone size: -
CDR3 DNA: TGTGCCAGCACTAGCGCAGATACGCAGTATTTT
CDR3 protein: CASTSADTQYF

D gene: TRBD2
V gene: TRBV11-2
J gene: TRBJ2-5
clone size: -
CDR3 DNA: TGTGCCAGCAGCCCGAGCGAGGGAGGGAGGACCCAGTACTTC
CDR3 protein: CASSPSEGGRTQYF

D gene: -
V gene: TRBV23-1
J gene: TRBJ1-5
clone size: few
CDR3 DNA: TGCGCCAGCAGTCGAGTCGACGGCAATCAGCCCCAGCATTTT
CDR3 protein: CASSRVDGNQPQHF

D gene: -
V gene: TRBV5-1
J gene: TRBJ2-7
clone size: few
CDR3 DNA: TGCGCCAGCAGCTTGGTGCTCGGACAGACTACCGGCGAGCAGTACTTC
CDR3 protein: CASSLVLGQTTGEQYF

D gene: -
V gene: TRBV2
J gene: TRBJ1-6
clone size: -
CDR3 DNA: TGTGCCAGCAGTGACTGGGAAATCAGGTCACCCCTCCACTTT
CDR3 protein: CASSDWEIRSPLHF

D gene: TRBD1
V gene: TRBV12-5
J gene: TRBJ2-3
clone size: -
CDR3 DNA: TGTGCTAGTGGTATGACAGGGGGGGTAGATACGCAGTATTTT
CDR3 protein: CASGMTGGVDTQYF

D gene: -
V gene: TRBV6-5
J gene: TRBJ1-5
clone size: once
CDR3 DNA: TGTGCCAGCAGTTACGGGGCGGAAAGCAATCAGCCCCAGCATTTT
CDR3 protein: CASSYGAESNQPQHF

D gene: -
V gene: TRBV2
J gene: TRBJ2-3
clone size: -
CDR3 DNA: TGTGCCAGCAGTGTGGAGGGTAGCACAGATACGCAGTATTTT
CDR3 protein: CASSVEGSTDTQYF

D gene: -
V gene: TRBV18
J gene: TRBJ2-2
clone size: -
CDR3 DNA: TGTGCCAGCTCACCCCTACTCTCAGGGGAAACCGGGGAGCTGTTTTTT
CDR3 protein: CASSPLLSGETGELFF

D gene: TRBD2
V gene: TRBV18
J gene: TRBJ2-2
clone size: once
CDR3 DNA: TGTGCCAGCCAAGTAGCGGGTCAGAGCACCGGGGAGCTGTTTTTT
CDR3 protein: CASQVAGQSTGELFF

D gene: -
V gene: TRBV4-3
J gene: TRBJ2-3
clone size: -
CDR3 DNA: TGCGCCAGCAGCCAAGATCACGGTCTCACAGATACGCAGTATTTT
CDR3 protein: CASSQDHGLTDTQYF

D gene: -
V gene: TRBV1
J gene: TRBJ2-7
clone size: -
CDR3 DNA: TGCACCAGCAGCCAAGAAACAACAGGGGGCGGCTACGAGCAGTACTTC
CDR3 protein: CTSSQETTGGGYEQYF